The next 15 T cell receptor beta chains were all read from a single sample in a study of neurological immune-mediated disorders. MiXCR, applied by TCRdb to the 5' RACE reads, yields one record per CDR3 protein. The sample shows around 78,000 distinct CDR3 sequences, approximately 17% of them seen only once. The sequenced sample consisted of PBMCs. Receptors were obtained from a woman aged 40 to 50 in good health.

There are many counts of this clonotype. The CDR3 DNA reads TGCGCCAGCAGCCAAGGTTTGCAGCGGGGGTTAGCCAAAAACATTCAGTACTTC. This gives the protein CASSQGLQRGLAKNIQYF. The gene calls are TRBV4-1 and TRBJ2-4, with 8 bases identical to TRBD2. Losses at the gene ends were 1 base for V and 0 bases for J; bases not matched to a gene: 8. The germline V gene has CDR1 MGHRA and CDR2 YSYEKL. The CDR3 is made up of 18 amino acids.

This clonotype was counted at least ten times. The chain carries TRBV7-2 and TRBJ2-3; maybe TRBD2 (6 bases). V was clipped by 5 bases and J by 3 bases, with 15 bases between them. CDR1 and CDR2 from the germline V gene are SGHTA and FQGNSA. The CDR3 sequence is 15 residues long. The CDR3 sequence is CASSQNPRGTDTQYF. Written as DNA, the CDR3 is TGTGCCAGCAGCCAAAACCCCCGGGGGACAGATACGCAGTATTTT.

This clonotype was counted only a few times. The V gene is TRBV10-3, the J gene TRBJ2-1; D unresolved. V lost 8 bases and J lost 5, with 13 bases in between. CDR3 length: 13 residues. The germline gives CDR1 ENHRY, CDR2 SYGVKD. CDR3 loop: CAIAQVFNNEQFF. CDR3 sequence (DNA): TGTGCCATCGCGCAGGTTTTTAACAATGAGCAGTTCTTC.

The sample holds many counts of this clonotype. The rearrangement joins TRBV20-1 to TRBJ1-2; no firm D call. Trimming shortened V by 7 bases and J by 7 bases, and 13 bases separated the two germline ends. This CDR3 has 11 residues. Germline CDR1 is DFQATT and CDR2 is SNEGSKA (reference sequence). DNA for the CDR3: TGCAGTGTTGGCCTCTTGGGTGGCTACACCTTC. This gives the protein CSVGLLGGYTF.

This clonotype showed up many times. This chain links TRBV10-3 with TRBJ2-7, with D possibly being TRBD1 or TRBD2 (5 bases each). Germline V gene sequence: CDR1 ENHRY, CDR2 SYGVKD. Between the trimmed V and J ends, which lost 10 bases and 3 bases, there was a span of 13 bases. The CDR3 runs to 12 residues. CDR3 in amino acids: CATLRDGYEQYF. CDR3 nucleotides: TGTGCCACCCTACGGGACGGCTACGAGCAGTACTTC.

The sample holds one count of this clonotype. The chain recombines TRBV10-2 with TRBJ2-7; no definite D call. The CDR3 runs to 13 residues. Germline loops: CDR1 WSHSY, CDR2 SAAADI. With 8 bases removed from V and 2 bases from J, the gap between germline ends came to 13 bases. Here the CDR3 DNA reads TGCGCCAGCCCCGACAACCCTCCCTACGAGCAGTACGTC. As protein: CASPDNPPYEQYV.

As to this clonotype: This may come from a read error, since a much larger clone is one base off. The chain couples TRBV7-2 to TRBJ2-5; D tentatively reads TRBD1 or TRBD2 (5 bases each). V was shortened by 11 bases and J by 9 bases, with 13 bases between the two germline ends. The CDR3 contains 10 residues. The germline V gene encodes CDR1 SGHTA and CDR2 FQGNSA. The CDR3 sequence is CALALGAQYF. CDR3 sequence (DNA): TGTGCCTTAGCCCTGGGGGCCCAGTACTTC.

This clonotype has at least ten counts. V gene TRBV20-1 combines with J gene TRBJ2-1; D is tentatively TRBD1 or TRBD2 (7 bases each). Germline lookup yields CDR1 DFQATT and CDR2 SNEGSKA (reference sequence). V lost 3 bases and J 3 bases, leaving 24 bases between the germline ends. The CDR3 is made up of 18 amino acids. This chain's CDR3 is CSASSLGPGGGNYNEQFF. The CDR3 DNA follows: TGCAGTGCTAGTTCTCTCGGGCCAGGGGGGGGCAACTACAATGAGCAGTTCTTC.

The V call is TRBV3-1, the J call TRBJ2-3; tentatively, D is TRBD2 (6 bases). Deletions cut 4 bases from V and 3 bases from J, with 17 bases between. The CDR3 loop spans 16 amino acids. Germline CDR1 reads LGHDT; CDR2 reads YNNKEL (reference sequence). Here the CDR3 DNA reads TGTGCCAGCAGCCGGCAATCCGGAGGGAGGACAGATACGCAGTATTTT. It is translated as CASSRQSGGRTDTQYF.

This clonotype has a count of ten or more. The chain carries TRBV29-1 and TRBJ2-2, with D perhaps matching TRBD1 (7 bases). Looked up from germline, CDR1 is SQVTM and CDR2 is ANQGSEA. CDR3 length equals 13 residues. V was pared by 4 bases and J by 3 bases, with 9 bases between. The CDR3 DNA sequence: TGCAGCGTTGGCAGGGGGGACACCGGGGAGCTGTTTTTT. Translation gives CSVGRGDTGELFF.

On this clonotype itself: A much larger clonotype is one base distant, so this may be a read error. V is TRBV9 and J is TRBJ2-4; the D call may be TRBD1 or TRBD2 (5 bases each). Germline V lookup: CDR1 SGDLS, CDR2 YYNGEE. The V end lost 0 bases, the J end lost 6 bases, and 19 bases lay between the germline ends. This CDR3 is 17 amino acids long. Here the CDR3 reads CASSVAGSNVGANIQYF. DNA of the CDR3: TGTGCCAGCAGCGTAGCTGGCAGCAACGTCGGGGCAAACATTCAGTACTTC. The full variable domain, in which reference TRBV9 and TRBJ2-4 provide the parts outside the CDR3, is DSGVTQTPKHLITATGQRVTLRCSPRSGDLSVYWYQQSLDQGLQFLIQYYNGEERAKGNILERFSAQQFPDLHSELNLSSLELGDSALYFCASSVAGSNVGANIQYFGAGTRLSVL.

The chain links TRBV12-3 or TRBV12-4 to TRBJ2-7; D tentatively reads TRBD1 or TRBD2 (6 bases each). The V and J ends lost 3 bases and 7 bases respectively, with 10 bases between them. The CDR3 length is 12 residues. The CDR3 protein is CASSFRGLEQYF. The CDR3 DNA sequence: TGTGCCAGCAGTTTCCGGGGGCTAGAGCAGTACTTC.

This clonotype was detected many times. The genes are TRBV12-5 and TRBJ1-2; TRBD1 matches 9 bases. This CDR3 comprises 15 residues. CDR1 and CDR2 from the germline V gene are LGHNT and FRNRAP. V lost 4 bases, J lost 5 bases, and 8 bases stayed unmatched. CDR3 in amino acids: CASGSFWDREYGYTF. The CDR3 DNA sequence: TGTGCTAGTGGTTCTTTCTGGGACAGGGAATATGGCTACACCTTC.

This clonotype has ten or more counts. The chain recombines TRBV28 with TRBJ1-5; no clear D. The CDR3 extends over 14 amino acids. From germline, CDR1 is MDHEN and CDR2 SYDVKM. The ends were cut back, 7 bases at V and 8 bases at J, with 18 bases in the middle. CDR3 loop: CASILGPPSEPQHF. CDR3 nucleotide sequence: TGTGCCAGCATTCTCGGACCTCCTTCAGAGCCCCAGCATTTT.

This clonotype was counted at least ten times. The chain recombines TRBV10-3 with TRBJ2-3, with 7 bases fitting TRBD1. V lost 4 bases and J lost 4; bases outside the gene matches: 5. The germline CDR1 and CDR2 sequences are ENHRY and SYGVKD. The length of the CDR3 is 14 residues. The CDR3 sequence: CAISGDREPDTQYF. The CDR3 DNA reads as TGTGCCATCAGTGGGGACAGAGAACCAGATACGCAGTATTTT.